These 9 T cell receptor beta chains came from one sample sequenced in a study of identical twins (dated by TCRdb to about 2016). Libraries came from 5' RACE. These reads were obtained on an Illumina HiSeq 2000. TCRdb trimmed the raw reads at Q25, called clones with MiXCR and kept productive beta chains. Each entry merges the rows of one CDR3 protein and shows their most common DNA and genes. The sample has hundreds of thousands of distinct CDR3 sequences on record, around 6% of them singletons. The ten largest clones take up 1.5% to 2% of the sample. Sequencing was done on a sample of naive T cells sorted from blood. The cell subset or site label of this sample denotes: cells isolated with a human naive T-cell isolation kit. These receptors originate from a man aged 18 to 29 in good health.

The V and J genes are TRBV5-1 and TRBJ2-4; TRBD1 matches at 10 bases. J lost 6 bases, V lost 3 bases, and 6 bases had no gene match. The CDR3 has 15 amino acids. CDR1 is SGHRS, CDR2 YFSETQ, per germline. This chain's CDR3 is CASSYDRGPGNIQYF. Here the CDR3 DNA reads TGCGCCAGCAGCTACGACAGGGGGCCGGGAAACATTCAGTACTTC.

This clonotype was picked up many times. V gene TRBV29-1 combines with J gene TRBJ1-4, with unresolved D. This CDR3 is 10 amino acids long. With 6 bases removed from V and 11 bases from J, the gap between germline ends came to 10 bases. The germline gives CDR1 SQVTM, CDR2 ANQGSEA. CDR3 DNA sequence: TGCAGCGTCGACGCCGGGAAACTGTTTTTT. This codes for CSVDAGKLFF. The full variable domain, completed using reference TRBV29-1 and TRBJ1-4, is SAVISQKPSRDICQRGTSLTIQCQVDSQVTMMFWYRQQPGQSLTLIATANQGSEATYESGFVIDKFPISRPNLTFSTLTVSNMSPEDSSIYLCSVDAGKLFFGSGTQLSVL.

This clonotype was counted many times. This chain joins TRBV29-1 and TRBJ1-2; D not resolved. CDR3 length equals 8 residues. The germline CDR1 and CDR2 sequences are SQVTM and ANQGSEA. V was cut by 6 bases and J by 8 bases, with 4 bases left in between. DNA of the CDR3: TGCAGCGTCGACGGCTACACCTTC. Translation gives CSVDGYTF.

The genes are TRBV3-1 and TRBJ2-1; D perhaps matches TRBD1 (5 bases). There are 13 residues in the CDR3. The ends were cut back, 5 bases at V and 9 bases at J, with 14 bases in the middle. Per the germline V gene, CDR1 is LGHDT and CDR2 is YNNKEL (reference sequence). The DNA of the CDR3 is TGTGCCAGCAGCAACTCCAGGGTAAGTGAGCAGTTCTTC. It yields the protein CASSNSRVSEQFF.

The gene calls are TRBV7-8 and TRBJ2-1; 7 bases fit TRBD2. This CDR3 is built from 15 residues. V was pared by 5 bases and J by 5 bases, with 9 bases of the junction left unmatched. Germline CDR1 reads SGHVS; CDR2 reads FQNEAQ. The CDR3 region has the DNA TGTGCCAGCAGCATATCTAGCGGACCACACAATGAGCAGTTCTTC. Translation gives CASSISSGPHNEQFF.

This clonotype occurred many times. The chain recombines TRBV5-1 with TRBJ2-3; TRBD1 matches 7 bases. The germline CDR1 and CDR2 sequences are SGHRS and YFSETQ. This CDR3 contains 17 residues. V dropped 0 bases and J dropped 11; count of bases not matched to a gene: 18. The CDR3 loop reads CASSLGEPGQNYWRQYF. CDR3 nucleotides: TGCGCCAGCAGCTTGGGGGAGCCGGGACAGAACTACTGGAGGCAGTATTTT.

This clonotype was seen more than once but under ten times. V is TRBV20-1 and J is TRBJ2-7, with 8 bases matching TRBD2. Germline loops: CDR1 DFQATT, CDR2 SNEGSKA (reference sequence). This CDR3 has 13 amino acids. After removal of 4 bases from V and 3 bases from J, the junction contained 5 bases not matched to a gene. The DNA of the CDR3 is TGCAGTGCTAACCGGGAGGGCCGCTACGAGCAGTACTTC. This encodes CSANREGRYEQYF.

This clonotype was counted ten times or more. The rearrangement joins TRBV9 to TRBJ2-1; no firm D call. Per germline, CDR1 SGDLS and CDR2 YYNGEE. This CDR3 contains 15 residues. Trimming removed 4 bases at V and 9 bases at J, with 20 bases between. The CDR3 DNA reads TGTGCCAGCAGCCCACACGAGACTGTGATTGGTGAGCAGTTCTTC. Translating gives CASSPHETVIGEQFF.

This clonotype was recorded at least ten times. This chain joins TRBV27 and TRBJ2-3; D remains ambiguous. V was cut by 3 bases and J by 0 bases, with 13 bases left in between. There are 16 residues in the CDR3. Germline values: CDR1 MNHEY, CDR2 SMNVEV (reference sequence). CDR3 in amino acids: CASSFYRLPSTDTQYF. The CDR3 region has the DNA TGTGCCAGCAGTTTCTATAGGCTGCCTAGCACAGATACGCAGTATTTT.